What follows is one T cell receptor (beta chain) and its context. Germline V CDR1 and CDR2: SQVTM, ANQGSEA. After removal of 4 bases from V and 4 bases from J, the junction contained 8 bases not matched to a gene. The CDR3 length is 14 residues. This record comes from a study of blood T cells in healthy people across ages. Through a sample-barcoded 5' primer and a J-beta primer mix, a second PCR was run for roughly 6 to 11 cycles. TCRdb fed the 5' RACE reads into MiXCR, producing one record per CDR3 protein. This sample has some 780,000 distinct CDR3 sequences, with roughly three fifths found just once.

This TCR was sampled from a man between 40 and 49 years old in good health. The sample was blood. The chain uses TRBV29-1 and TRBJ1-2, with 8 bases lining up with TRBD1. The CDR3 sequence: CSVGQGATIYGYTF. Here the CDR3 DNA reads TGCAGCGTTGGGCAGGGGGCGACGATCTATGGCTACACCTTC.